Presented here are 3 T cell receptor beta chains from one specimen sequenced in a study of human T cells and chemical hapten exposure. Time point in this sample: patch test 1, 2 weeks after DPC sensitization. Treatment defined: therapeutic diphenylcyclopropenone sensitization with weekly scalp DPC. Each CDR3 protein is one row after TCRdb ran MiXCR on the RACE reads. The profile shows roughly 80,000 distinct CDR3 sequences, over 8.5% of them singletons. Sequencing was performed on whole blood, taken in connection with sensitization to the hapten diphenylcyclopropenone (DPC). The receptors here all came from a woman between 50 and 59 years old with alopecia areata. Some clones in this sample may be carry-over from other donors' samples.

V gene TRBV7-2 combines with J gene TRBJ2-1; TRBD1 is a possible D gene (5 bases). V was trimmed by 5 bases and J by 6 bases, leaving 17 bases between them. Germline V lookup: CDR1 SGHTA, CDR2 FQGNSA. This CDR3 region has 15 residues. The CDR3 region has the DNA TGTGCCAGCAGCCCCGGGCGGCCAGGGTTCAATGAGCAGTTCTTC. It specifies CASSPGRPGFNEQFF.

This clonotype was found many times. CDR3 loop: CASSPGTDATNEKLFF. The CDR3, as DNA: TGTGCCAGCTCCCCCGGGACAGATGCAACTAATGAAAAACTGTTTTTT. The V gene is TRBV18, the J gene TRBJ1-4, with 7 bases fitting TRBD1. Germline-derived CDR1 and CDR2 are KGHSH and LQKENI. V was pared by 6 bases and J by 0 bases, with 7 bases of the junction left unmatched. This CDR3 contains 16 residues. Filled out from reference TRBV18 and TRBJ1-4, the complete variable domain reads NAGVMQNPRHLVRRRGQEARLRCSPMKGHSHVYWYRQLPEEGLKFMVYLQKENIIDESGMPKERFSAEFPKEGPSILRIQQVVRGDSAAYFCASSPGTDATNEKLFFGSGTQLSVL.

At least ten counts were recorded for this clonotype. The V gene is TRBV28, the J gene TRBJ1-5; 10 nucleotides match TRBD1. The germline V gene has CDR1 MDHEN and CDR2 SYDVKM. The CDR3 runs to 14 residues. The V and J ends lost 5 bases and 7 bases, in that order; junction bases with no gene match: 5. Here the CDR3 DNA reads TGTGCCAGCAGTGTCGGGACAGGGGAACAGCCCCAGCATTTT. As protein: CASSVGTGEQPQHF.